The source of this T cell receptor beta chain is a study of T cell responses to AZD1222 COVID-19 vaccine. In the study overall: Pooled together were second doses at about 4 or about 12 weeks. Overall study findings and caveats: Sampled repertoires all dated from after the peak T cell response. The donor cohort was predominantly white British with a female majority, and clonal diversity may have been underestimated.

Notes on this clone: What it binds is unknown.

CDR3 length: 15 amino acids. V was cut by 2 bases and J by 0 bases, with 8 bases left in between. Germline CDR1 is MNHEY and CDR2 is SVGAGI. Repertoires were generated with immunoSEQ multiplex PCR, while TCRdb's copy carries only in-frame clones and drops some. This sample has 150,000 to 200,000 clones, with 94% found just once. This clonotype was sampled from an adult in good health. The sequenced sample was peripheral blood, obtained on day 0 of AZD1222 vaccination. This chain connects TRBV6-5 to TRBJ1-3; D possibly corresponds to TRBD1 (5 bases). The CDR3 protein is CASSYSTGSGNTIYF. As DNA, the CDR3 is TGTGCCAGCAGTTACAGTACAGGCTCTGGAAACACCATATATTTT.